A single sample is the source of the 13 T cell receptor beta chains below, sequenced in a study of T-cell reconstitution after alpha-beta-depleted transplantation in children. Construction of the TCRbeta library involved unique molecular identifiers. TCRdb independently ran MiXCR on the PCR reads; one entry per CDR3 protein. The table records about 440,000 distinct CDR3 sequences, roughly 44% of them present only once. The sample here was PBMCs, taken before TCRalphabeta/CD19-depleted stem cell transplant. These receptors were collected from a girl aged 2-10 years with aplastic anemia, due to receive a stem cell transplant.

This clonotype showed up many times. The gene calls are TRBV20-1 and TRBJ2-5; perhaps TRBD1 as D (5 bases). With 2 bases removed from V and 3 bases from J, the gap between germline ends came to 13 bases. CDR1 and CDR2 from the germline V gene are DFQATT and SNEGSKA (reference sequence). The CDR3 has 14 amino acids. In DNA form, the CDR3 reads TGCAGTGCTAGATTGCGGCAGGGCAAAGAGACCCAGTACTTC. It yields the protein CSARLRQGKETQYF.

The V call is TRBV14, the J call TRBJ2-2; 7 nucleotides agree with TRBD2. CDR1 SGHDN and CDR2 FVKESK come from the germline V gene. The CDR3 consists of 15 residues. The V gene end was trimmed by 2 bases and the J gene end by 6 bases; junction bases not matched to a gene: 6. The chain's CDR3 is CASSQIAGRSGELFF. In DNA form, the CDR3 reads TGTGCCAGCAGCCAAATAGCGGGCAGATCCGGGGAGCTGTTTTTT.

The gene calls are TRBV20-1 and TRBJ2-1, with 10 bases fitting TRBD1. From germline, CDR1 is DFQATT and CDR2 SNEGSKA (reference sequence). V was clipped by 6 bases and J by 5 bases; unmatched bases: 4. The CDR3 consists of 13 residues. The CDR3 spells CSAGDRGHNEQFF. CDR3 nucleotide sequence: TGCAGTGCAGGGGACAGGGGCCACAATGAGCAGTTCTTC.

The gene calls are TRBV4-2 and TRBJ2-3, with 12 bases lining up with TRBD2. V gave up 5 bases and J gave up 1 base; unmatched junction bases: 4. Germline assignment: CDR1 LGHNA and CDR2 YNFKEQ. CDR3 length: 16 residues. The CDR3, as DNA: TGTGCCAGCAGCAGACTAGCGGGAGCACGCACAGATACGCAGTATTTT. Translating gives CASSRLAGARTDTQYF.

The rearrangement joins TRBV27 to TRBJ2-1; D may be TRBD2 (5 bases). Trimming took off 2 bases at V and 5 bases at J, with 13 bases between the two ends. There are 15 residues in the CDR3. Germline V gene data show CDR1 as MNHEY and CDR2 as SMNVEV (reference sequence). CDR3 bases: TGTGCCAGCAGTTTAGGCCGGACCGGGAACAATGAGCAGTTCTTC. It is translated as CASSLGRTGNNEQFF.

This clonotype appeared a few times. This rearrangement joins TRBV28 to TRBJ2-7; D might be TRBD1 (6 bases). CDR1 and CDR2 (germline): MDHEN, SYDVKM. The V end lost 5 bases, the J end lost 2 bases, and 16 bases lay between the germline ends. This CDR3 has 15 residues. The CDR3 DNA reads as TGTGCCAGCAGTCCTCTCCCCAGGGGCACCTACGAGCAGTACTTC. Its translation: CASSPLPRGTYEQYF.

This clonotype was seen a few times. The V gene is TRBV15, the J gene TRBJ1-1; D possibly corresponds to TRBD1 (5 bases). From germline, CDR1 is LNHNV and CDR2 YYDKDF (reference sequence). Deletions cut 5 bases from V and 4 bases from J, with 14 bases between. The CDR3 is made up of 14 amino acids. CDR3 amino acids: CATSGAEMGTEAFF. The CDR3 region has the DNA TGTGCCACCAGCGGGGCAGAGATGGGCACTGAAGCTTTCTTT.

The chain recombines TRBV20-1 with TRBJ1-2; no clear D. Germline V gene lookup returns CDR1 DFQATT and CDR2 SNEGSKA (reference sequence). The CDR3 length is 12 residues. Trimming removed 3 bases at V and 2 bases at J, with 7 bases between. CDR3 sequence (DNA): TGCAGTGCTAGGAAGAAAAACTATGGCTACACCTTC. Protein product: CSARKKNYGYTF.

This clonotype was counted only a few times. This chain connects TRBV6-5 to TRBJ2-7, with D possibly being TRBD2 (5 bases). With 6 bases removed from V and 1 base from J, the gap between germline ends came to 16 bases. The germline CDR1 and CDR2 sequences are MNHEY and SVGAGI. The CDR3 sequence is 15 residues long. This CDR3 is CASSYTPGRSYEQYF. The DNA for the CDR3 is TGTGCCAGCAGCTATACGCCGGGGAGATCCTACGAGCAGTACTTC.

For this clonotype: It may be a read error: a sequence one base away is much more abundant. The gene calls are TRBV4-2 and TRBJ2-7; the match to TRBD1 covers 7 bases. This CDR3 is built from 14 residues. After removal of 3 bases from V and 0 bases from J, the junction contained 2 bases not matched to a gene. Germline CDR1 LGHNA, CDR2 YNFKEQ. The CDR3 nucleotides are TGTGCCAGCAGCCAGGACAGGAGCTCCTACGAGCAGTACTTC. As protein: CASSQDRSSYEQYF.

This clonotype has a count of ten or more. The chain is built from TRBV12-3 or TRBV12-4 and TRBJ2-2; no clear D. The CDR3 loop spans 15 amino acids. V dropped 5 bases and J dropped 4 bases, with 14 bases sitting between them. This CDR3 is CASSEVDGTTGELFF. The CDR3 nucleotides read TGTGCCAGCAGTGAGGTAGATGGCACCACCGGGGAGCTGTTTTTT.

The chain combines TRBV6-5 with TRBJ2-1; 8 bases are shared with TRBD2. There are 15 residues in the CDR3. V gave up 0 bases and J gave up 8 bases; unmatched junction bases: 6. Germline-derived CDR1 and CDR2 are MNHEY and SVGAGI. CDR3 protein: CASSYSAGVRDEQFF. CDR3 nucleotide sequence: TGTGCCAGCAGTTACTCAGCGGGAGTGAGGGATGAGCAGTTCTTC.

This clonotype was seen more than once but under ten times. The chain carries TRBV20-1 and TRBJ1-2, with D hard to call. The CDR3 is 14 residues long. CDR1 and CDR2 (germline): DFQATT, SNEGSKA (reference sequence). Trimming took 6 bases from V and 7 from J, leaving 21 bases between them. The CDR3: CSAPGGVRFLGYTF. In DNA, the CDR3 is TGCAGTGCCCCCGGCGGGGTACGATTTCTTGGCTACACCTTC.